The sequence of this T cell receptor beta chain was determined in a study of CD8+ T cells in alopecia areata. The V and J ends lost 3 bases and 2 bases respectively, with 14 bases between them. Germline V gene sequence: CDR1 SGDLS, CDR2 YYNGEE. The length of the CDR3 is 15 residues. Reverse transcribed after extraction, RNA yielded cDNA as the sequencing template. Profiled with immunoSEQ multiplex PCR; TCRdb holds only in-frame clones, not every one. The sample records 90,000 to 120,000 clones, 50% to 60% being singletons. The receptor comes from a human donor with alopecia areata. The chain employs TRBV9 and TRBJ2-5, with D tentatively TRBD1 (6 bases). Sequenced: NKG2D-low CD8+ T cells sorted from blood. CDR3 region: CASSATTGSQETQYF. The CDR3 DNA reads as TGTGCCAGCAGCGCTACTACAGGGAGTCAAGAGACCCAGTACTTC.